In its sample, the clone carrying this T cell receptor beta chain was seen once. Its cognate antigen is unknown. The data are from a study of regulatory T cells in long-lasting Graves disease. Findings of the study overall: Less diverse TCR repertoires were seen in persistent Graves' patients than in newly diagnosed ones.

The V gene's germline CDR1 is SGHVS and CDR2 FNYEAQ. Between the trimmed V and J ends, which lost 5 bases and 0 bases, there was a span of 26 bases. The length of the CDR3 is 20 residues. Arm-PCR of CDR3 regions with iRepertoire HTBI primers generated TCR beta libraries. MiXCR was run by TCRdb on the multiplex PCR reads, yielding one entry per CDR3 protein. The sample includes 500,000 or so distinct CDR3 sequences, roughly 16% of them seen just once. Time point of the sample: newly diagnosed GD, antithyroid drugs for less than 3 months. Researchers made the TCR library from RNA that was extracted from PBMCs. Investigators report Graves' disease was diagnosed under American Thyroid Association guidelines. The same data also went into a second study, on T cells in Graves' hyperthyroidism and ophthalmopathy. Turning to that study: In the blood, most expanded thyroid clonotypes above 0.001 appeared as well. In simple terms, a model built on 13 V-J features told ophthalmopathy apart from stable hyperthyroidism.

This chain joins TRBV7-6 and TRBJ1-3, with D maybe TRBD1 (6 bases). The sample was peripheral blood mononuclear cells (PBMCs), taken at new diagnosis, from a patient treated with antithyroid drugs. The source of this sequence is a woman aged 40-60 years with Graves disease. CDR3: CASSPHAGFRGNYSGNTIYF. Written as DNA, the CDR3 is TGTGCCAGCAGCCCGCACGCGGGGTTTAGGGGGAACTACTCTGGAAACACCATATATTTT.